The 2 T cell receptor beta chains listed next were all sequenced from one sample in a study of blood T cell repertoires in COVID-19. Assay: immunoSEQ multiplex PCR; the TCRdb copy retains only in-frame clones and omits some. The data contain around 100,000 clones, approximately 85% of them seen just once; the ten biggest clones take up roughly 7.9%. Specimen: peripheral blood. These receptors were obtained from a man aged 65 to 79 with acute or convalescent COVID-19.

The chain is built from TRBV30 and TRBJ2-2, with no clear D. The V gene lost 2 bases and the J gene lost 3 bases, with 10 bases spanning the gap. Germline-derived CDR1 and CDR2 are GTSNPN and SVGIG (reference sequence). The CDR3 is 14 amino acids. The CDR3 spells CAWSPNFYTGELFF. The DNA for the CDR3 is TGTGCCTGGAGTCCTAACTTCTACACCGGGGAGCTGTTTTTT.

The V and J genes are TRBV10-1 and TRBJ2-7; TRBD2 is a possible D gene (6 bases). Trimming took off 0 bases at V and 2 bases at J, with 17 bases between the two ends. This CDR3 region has 17 residues. Germline assignment: CDR1 WNHNN and CDR2 SYGVQD (reference sequence). In nucleotides, the CDR3 is TGCGCCAGCAGTGAGTCTTCTGGAGGAGGGGATACCTACGAGCAGTACTTC. This gives the protein CASSESSGGGDTYEQYF.